Following are 22 T cell receptor beta chains from one sample sequenced in a study of OX40 agonist ivuxolimab in advanced cancers. Produced via immunoSEQ multiplex PCR; TCRdb's table is partial and in-frame only. The sample includes about 53,000 clones, about 88% of them seen just once. This specimen consisted of CD4+ or CD8+ T cells sorted from blood, obtained in a trial of the OX40 agonist ivuxolimab. The receptor source for this set is an adult with an advanced solid tumor such as melanoma, head and neck, liver or kidney cancer.

The chain combines TRBV2 with TRBJ1-2; 8 bases map to TRBD1. The CDR3 spans 13 residues. Per the germline V gene, CDR1 is SNHLY and CDR2 is FYNNEI. J gave up 7 bases and V 4 bases, and 5 bases lay outside the gene matches. CDR3: CASSGTGYGGYTF. As DNA, the CDR3 is TGTGCCAGCAGTGGGACAGGGTACGGTGGCTACACCTTC.

The chain joins TRBV10-3 to TRBJ2-1; D could derive from TRBD1 or TRBD2 (5 bases each). Trimming removed 9 bases from V and 7 bases from J, with 25 bases in between. Germline V lookup: CDR1 ENHRY, CDR2 SYGVKD. This CDR3 region has 16 residues. The CDR3 bases are TGTGCCATTTCCGAGGTCAGGGAGAGGTCTGAGAATGAGCAGTTCTTC. This translates into CAISEVRERSENEQFF.

The chain has TRBV19 and TRBJ1-2; D unclear. Deletions cut 5 bases from V and 5 bases from J, with 15 bases between. Germline assignment: CDR1 LNHDA and CDR2 SQIVND (reference sequence). CDR3 size: 14 residues. The DNA for the CDR3 is TGTGCCAGTAGTTTTTTAGGCTCCAGATATGGCTACACCTTC. Its translation: CASSFLGSRYGYTF.

The chain employs TRBV6-1 and TRBJ1-2; 10 bases are shared with TRBD1. Unmatched junction bases numbered 2, after V lost 5 bases and J lost 5 bases. CDR1 MNHNS and CDR2 SASEGT come from the germline V gene. The CDR3 totals 13 residues. For the CDR3, the DNA is TGTGCCAGCAGTCAGGACAGGGGGTATGGCTACACCTTC. Translated, it gives CASSQDRGYGYTF.

The chain couples TRBV27 to TRBJ1-3, with D unclear. CDR3 length equals 16 residues. The V end lost 2 bases, the J end lost 1 base, and 12 bases lay between the germline ends. From germline, CDR1 is MNHEY and CDR2 SMNVEV (reference sequence). CDR3 residues: CASSLKPGVSGNTIYF. In DNA form, the CDR3 reads TGTGCCAGCAGTTTAAAACCGGGAGTTTCTGGAAACACCATATATTTT.

The rearrangement links TRBV27 to TRBJ2-1; 11 nucleotides match TRBD2. The CDR3 totals 16 residues. Trimming cost V 5 bases and J 6 bases; bases outside gene matches: 9. Germline V lookup: CDR1 MNHEY, CDR2 SMNVEV (reference sequence). DNA of the CDR3: TGTGCCAGCAGTAGGGGTAGCGGGGGGGGCCCCAATGAGCAGTTCTTC. Translating gives CASSRGSGGGPNEQFF.

The sample holds a few counts of this clone. The chain employs TRBV7-8 and TRBJ1-5; 9 nucleotides agree with TRBD1. The V and J ends lost 6 bases and 6 bases, in that order; junction bases with no gene match: 3. This CDR3 spans 13 amino acids. Per germline, CDR1 SGHVS and CDR2 FQNEAQ. The chain's CDR3 is CASRQGALQPQHF. CDR3 DNA sequence: TGTGCCAGCAGACAGGGGGCTCTTCAGCCCCAGCATTTT.

This chain joins TRBV15 and TRBJ2-6, with D perhaps matching TRBD1 (5 bases). This CDR3 has 15 amino acids. Trimming left V 0 bases short and J 3 bases short, with 6 bases between. The V gene's germline CDR1 is LNHNV and CDR2 YYDKDF (reference sequence). CDR3 sequence (DNA): TGTGCCACCAGCAGAGATAGGGGTGGGGCCAACGTCCTGACTTTC. This translates into CATSRDRGGANVLTF.

The chain links TRBV18 to TRBJ1-6, with 9 positions matching TRBD1. The CDR3 loop spans 17 amino acids. Germline V gene data show CDR1 as KGHSH and CDR2 as LQKENI. V gave up 2 bases and J gave up 7 bases; unmatched junction bases: 9. In DNA form, the CDR3 reads TGTGCCAGCTCACCATATCAGACAGGGGGTAACAATTCACCCCTCCACTTT. The encoded protein is CASSPYQTGGNNSPLHF.

The V and J genes are TRBV30 and TRBJ2-3, with TRBD1 as a possible D gene (6 bases). This CDR3 contains 15 residues. The germline gives CDR1 GTSNPN, CDR2 SVGIG (reference sequence). Trimming left V 0 bases short and J 6 bases short, with 16 bases between. CDR3 in amino acids: CAWSVLGTYEDTQYF. CDR3 DNA sequence: TGTGCCTGGAGTGTACTAGGGACATATGAGGATACGCAGTATTTT.

This clone was seen a single time. This chain links TRBV6-7 with TRBJ1-1; D gene ambiguous. TRBV6-7 belongs to the ORF category, with a function that is uncertain. CDR3 length: 12 amino acids. V was clipped by 9 bases and J by 2 bases, with 10 bases between them. This CDR3 is CASVQPNTEAFF. In nucleotides, the CDR3 is TGTGCCAGTGTACAGCCTAACACTGAAGCTTTCTTT.

The V gene is TRBV5-1, the J gene TRBJ2-5; tentatively, D is TRBD1 or TRBD2 (5 bases each). Looked up from germline, CDR1 is SGHRS and CDR2 is YFSETQ. The V end was cut by 3 bases, the J end by 2 bases, with 14 bases between. The CDR3 sequence is 15 residues long. The CDR3 loop is CASSSGYRQQETQYF. The DNA for the CDR3 is TGCGCCAGCAGCTCGGGGTACCGACAGCAAGAGACCCAGTACTTC.

This clone was counted a single time. The CDR3 loop reads CASQGTDTQYF. CDR3 DNA: TGTGCCAGCCAGGGCACAGATACGCAGTATTTT. V is TRBV7-9 and J is TRBJ2-3, with D hard to call. Germline V gene data show CDR1 as SEHNR and CDR2 as FQNEAQ (reference sequence). This CDR3 is built from 11 residues. The V end was cut by 8 bases, the J end by 1 base, with 4 bases between.

The chain couples TRBV6-6 to TRBJ2-5, with 11 bases matching TRBD1. The assigned J gene may be wrong: the sequence end matches TRBJ2-7 better. Germline V gene data show CDR1 as MNHNY and CDR2 as SVGAGI (reference sequence). The CDR3 contains 15 residues. CDR3 sequence (DNA): TGTGCCAGCAGTTACTCGGGACAGGGGGCCTACGAGCAGTACTTC. Its protein is CASSYSGQGAYEQYF.

The chain has TRBV28 and TRBJ1-2; D may be TRBD1 (6 bases). This CDR3 has 19 residues. V was shortened by 7 bases and J by 5 bases, with 32 bases between the two germline ends. Per the germline V gene, CDR1 is MDHEN and CDR2 is SYDVKM. The CDR3 bases are TGTGCCAGCACTCTACCACCCTCTGTGTGGGAGGGGGTTGGGTATGGCTACACCTTC. This codes for CASTLPPSVWEGVGYGYTF.

The J gene is TRBJ1-1, the V gene TRBV6-6; TRBD1 is a possible D gene (5 bases). The CDR3 length is 14 residues. CDR1 and CDR2 (germline): MNHNY, SVGAGI (reference sequence). Deletions cut 0 bases from V and 4 bases from J, with 9 bases between. CDR3 coding DNA: TGTGCCAGCAGTTACTCATGGGGCCGCACTGAAGCTTTCTTT. Translated: CASSYSWGRTEAFF.

The chain couples TRBV29-1 to TRBJ2-5, with 8 nucleotides matching TRBD2. The V segment lost 7 bases and the J segment 1 base; nucleotides outside the gene matches: 8. The CDR3 runs 14 residues. Germline values: CDR1 SQVTM, CDR2 ANQGSEA. This CDR3 reads CSASVSGGQETQYF. The DNA of the CDR3 is TGCAGCGCGAGCGTGAGCGGGGGCCAAGAGACCCAGTACTTC. The full variable domain, completed using reference TRBV29-1 and TRBJ2-5, is SAVISQKPSRDICQRGTSLTIQCQVDSQVTMMFWYRQQPGQSLTLIATANQGSEATYESGFVIDKFPISRPNLTFSTLTVSNMSPEDSSIYLCSASVSGGQETQYFGPGTRLLVL.

The chain recombines TRBV7-8 with TRBJ2-5, with D possibly being TRBD1 (5 bases). TRBJ2-7 explains the end of the DNA better; the J call may be wrong. The CDR3 has 13 amino acids. CDR1 SGHVS and CDR2 FQNEAQ come from the germline V gene. Written as DNA, the CDR3 is TGTGCCAGCGTCCGGGCAGGGAACTACGAGCAGTACTTC. Its translation: CASVRAGNYEQYF.

The V gene is TRBV18, the J gene TRBJ2-1; D gene uncertain. Germline V gene sequence: CDR1 KGHSH, CDR2 LQKENI. The CDR3 covers 13 residues. The V end lost 3 bases, the J end lost 9 bases, and 12 bases lay between the germline ends. CDR3 in DNA: TGTGCCAGCTCACCGAACAGTAGGGTTGAGCAGTTCTTC. Protein sequence: CASSPNSRVEQFF.

This chain joins TRBV18 and TRBJ1-5, with 9 bases lining up with TRBD1. Germline CDR1 is KGHSH and CDR2 is LQKENI. With V trimmed by 6 bases and J by 7 bases, 4 bases remained unmatched. The CDR3 length is 13 residues. CDR3 amino acids: CASSRQGDQPQHF. Written as DNA, the CDR3 is TGTGCCAGCTCTCGACAGGGGGACCAGCCCCAGCATTTT.

This clone is classed as medium-sized (0.01 to 0.1%). The rearrangement joins TRBV19 to TRBJ1-5; the D gene is possibly TRBD1 (6 bases). The CDR3 loop spans 13 amino acids. From germline, CDR1 is LNHDA and CDR2 SQIVND (reference sequence). V lost 5 bases, J lost 7 bases, and 12 bases lay in between. This CDR3 is CASSAGVRQPQHF. CDR3 coding DNA: TGTGCCAGTAGTGCAGGGGTTCGGCAGCCCCAGCATTTT.

This clone was seen only a few times. The chain couples TRBV5-4 to TRBJ1-1; D not certain. The CDR3 has 15 amino acids. The germline V gene has CDR1 SGHNT and CDR2 YYREEE (reference sequence). The germline V and J ends were trimmed by 2 bases and 2 bases, with 13 bases remaining between them. The CDR3 nucleotides read TGTGCCAGCAGCTTCAATGGCGGAGCTAACACTGAAGCTTTCTTT. Its protein is CASSFNGGANTEAFF.